This TCR beta chain is from a study of OX40 agonist ivuxolimab in advanced cancers. Assay: immunoSEQ multiplex PCR; the TCRdb copy retains only in-frame clones and omits some. In the table there are about 31,000 clones, 70% to 90% of which are singletons. The CDR3 has 16 amino acids. Trimming took off 0 bases at V and 3 bases at J, with 15 bases between the two ends. Germline V CDR1 and CDR2: SGHRS, YFSETQ. This clone has just one count. This receptor was taken from an adult with an advanced solid tumor such as melanoma, head and neck, liver or kidney cancer. The V and J genes are TRBV5-1 and TRBJ2-5, with D tentatively TRBD1 (7 bases). The sequencing used CD4+ or CD8+ T cells sorted from blood, collected in a trial of the OX40 agonist ivuxolimab. CDR3 bases: TGCGCCAGCAGCTTGGGGGGAGGACAGGCGAAAGAGACCCAGTACTTC. The encoded protein is CASSLGGGQAKETQYF.